This T cell receptor beta chain stems from a study of graft-versus-host responses after intestinal transplantation. Background on the study: Every recipient underwent anti-thymocyte globulin induction, then tacrolimus and steroids for 2 to 3 years. Study-level findings and limits: Recipient marrow harbored GvH clones, some of which surfaced first in ileum or blood.

Both ends counted, the CDR3 spans 15 residues. CDR1 MDHEN and CDR2 SYDVKM come from the germline V gene. Clones were sequenced by immunoSEQ multiplex PCR, and TCRdb holds only the in-frame ones, with some missing. The sample lists more than 100,000 clones; over 80% were seen once. This clone was observed a single time. What it binds is unknown. Because the CDR3's place on the DNA is in doubt, the DNA is left out and the CDR3 is given as listed by TCRdb. The specimen comprised unstimulated CD4+ T cells sorted from spleen or lymph node cells, sampled before intestinal transplant. The chain carries TRBV28 and TRBJ2-3. The receptor was isolated from a human donor who received an intestinal transplant. This CDR3 is CASSSSQLKGDTQYF.